Shown below are 19 T cell receptor beta chains from a single sample sequenced in a study of blood T cells in healthy people across ages. For the second PCR, which ran for about 7 to 11 cycles, a sample-barcoded 5' primer and a J-beta primer mix were used. TCRdb re-called the 5' RACE reads through MiXCR, storing one row per CDR3 protein. The sample includes 1.5 million to 2 million distinct CDR3 sequences, roughly a third of them seen just once. The sequencing input was blood. These receptors originate from a woman aged 25 to 39 in good health.

This clonotype was recorded at least ten times. V is TRBV2 and J is TRBJ2-3; tentative D call: TRBD1 (5 bases). Deletions cut 2 bases from V and 0 bases from J, with 9 bases between. Germline CDR1 and CDR2: SNHLY and FYNNEI. The CDR3 spans 15 residues. The CDR3 DNA sequence: TGTGCCAGCAGTGAACAGGGTGCTAGCACAGATACGCAGTATTTT. Encoded protein: CASSEQGASTDTQYF.

The V call is TRBV6-6, the J call TRBJ2-3, with 11 bases fitting TRBD2. The CDR3 length is 15 residues. With V trimmed by 8 bases and J by 2 bases, 6 bases remained unmatched. Germline lookup yields CDR1 MNHNY and CDR2 SVGAGI (reference sequence). Written as DNA, the CDR3 is TGTGCCAGCGCCAGACTAGCGGGGTACACAGATACGCAGTATTTT. Protein: CASARLAGYTDTQYF.

The rearrangement uses TRBV12-3 or TRBV12-4 and TRBJ2-1; 16 bases are a match to TRBD2. Trimming removed 3 bases from V and 1 base from J; junction bases left unmatched: 6. CDR3 size: 19 residues. The CDR3, as DNA: TGTGCCAGCAGTTTTAAAGGGACTAGCGGGGGGGGTTCCTACAATGAGCAGTTCTTC. Its translation is CASSFKGTSGGGSYNEQFF.

The table lists this clonotype with a few counts. The chain carries TRBV10-3 and TRBJ2-5, with a possible D match to TRBD1 (6 bases). The CDR3 is 14 amino acids. Germline lookup yields CDR1 ENHRY and CDR2 SYGVKD. V dropped 5 bases and J dropped 4 bases, with 14 bases sitting between them. CDR3 sequence (DNA): TGTGCCATCAGTTCGCCGTCAGGGGCAGAGACCCAGTACTTC. Residues: CAISSPSGAETQYF.

On this clonotype: The junction departs from germline at one end; a sequencing error may be responsible. The rearrangement uses TRBV7-9 and TRBJ1-1; weak D call: TRBD1 (6 bases). There are 14 residues in the CDR3. Germline-derived CDR1 and CDR2 are SEHNR and FQNEAQ (reference sequence). The CDR3 spells CASSLLGGITEAFF. DNA for the CDR3: TGTGCCAGCAGCTTATTGGGGGGCATCACTGAGGCTTTCTTT.

The chain is built from TRBV6-5 and TRBJ2-1; a weak D match, TRBD1 (5 bases). There are 13 residues in the CDR3. Germline CDR1 is MNHEY and CDR2 is SVGAGI. V gave up 6 bases and J gave up 7 bases, with 13 bases separating them. CDR3 sequence (DNA): TGTGCCAGCAGCCCCAGGGTCAGGAATGAGCAGTTCTTC. Amino acids: CASSPRVRNEQFF.

This clonotype was counted ten times or more. V gene TRBV4-1 combines with J gene TRBJ2-7; D remains ambiguous. Trimming removed 1 base at V and 4 bases at J, with 11 bases between. Looked up from germline, CDR1 is MGHRA and CDR2 is YSYEKL. The CDR3 extends over 14 amino acids. In DNA, the CDR3 is TGCGCCAGCAGCCAAGCCCCCTCGGGTTACGAGCAGTACTTC. This translates into CASSQAPSGYEQYF.

This clonotype has a handful of counts. The CDR3 DNA sequence: TGTGCCAGCAGCCACCCGGGGACAGGGCTCAATACGCAGTATTTT. It encodes CASSHPGTGLNTQYF. The rearrangement links TRBV7-8 to TRBJ2-3, with 9 bases identical to TRBD1. This CDR3 spans 15 amino acids. Trimming took 5 bases from V and 7 from J; bases not matched to a gene: 10. CDR1 and CDR2 (germline): SGHVS, FQNEAQ. Full variable domain (remainder filled in from reference TRBV7-8 and TRBJ2-3): GAGVSQSPRYKVAKRGQDVALRCDPISGHVSLFWYQQALGQGPEFLTYFQNEAQLDKSGLPSDRFFAERPEGSVSTLKIQRTQQEDSAVYLCASSHPGTGLNTQYFGPGTRLTVL.

The CDR3 region has the DNA TGTGCCAGCAGCTTAGCGACGGACTACTCCTACGAGCAGTACTTC. As protein: CASSLATDYSYEQYF. The chain combines TRBV7-2 with TRBJ2-7; D may be TRBD2 (6 bases). Per the germline V gene, CDR1 is SGHTA and CDR2 is FQGNSA. The CDR3 is 15 residues long. V lost 0 bases and J 0 bases, leaving 9 bases between the germline ends. The variable domain in full, completed from reference TRBV7-2 and TRBJ2-7, reads GAGVSQSPSNKVTEKGKDVELRCDPISGHTALYWYRQSLGQGLEFLIYFQGNSAPDKSGLPSDRFSAERTGGSVSTLTIQRTQQEDSAVYLCASSLATDYSYEQYFGPGTRLTVT.

The sample holds a few counts of this clonotype. The chain is built from TRBV6-6 and TRBJ2-1, with 11 bases matching TRBD2. The CDR3 length is 13 residues. Germline CDR1 is MNHNY and CDR2 is SVGAGI (reference sequence). With 4 bases clipped from V and 11 bases from J, the junction kept 4 bases outside the gene matches. This CDR3 reads CASSSLAGGQQFF. In DNA, the CDR3 is TGTGCCAGCAGTTCTTTAGCGGGGGGGCAGCAGTTCTTC.

This clonotype was detected a few times. The CDR3 loop reads CASSVDGGPYEQYF. Written as DNA, the CDR3 is TGTGCCAGCAGCGTAGACGGCGGGCCCTACGAGCAGTACTTC. The chain carries TRBV9 and TRBJ2-4; D is perhaps TRBD2 (5 bases). The DNA matches TRBJ2-7 better at its end, which makes the J call doubtful. Looked up from germline, CDR1 is SGDLS and CDR2 is YYNGEE. The CDR3 extends over 14 amino acids.

The V call is TRBV6-1, the J call TRBJ1-4, with 7 positions matching TRBD1. CDR3 length equals 13 residues. The junction had 6 bases not matched to a gene; V was cut back by 6 bases and J by 8 bases. The germline gives CDR1 MNHNS, CDR2 SASEGT. The CDR3 is CASSLRDSEKLFF. The DNA for the CDR3 is TGTGCCAGCAGCCTCCGGGACAGCGAAAAACTGTTTTTT.

The gene calls are TRBV5-1 and TRBJ1-1; the D gene is possibly TRBD1 (5 bases). CDR1 is SGHRS, CDR2 YFSETQ, per germline. This CDR3 comprises 14 residues. V was clipped by 0 bases and J by 3 bases, with 9 bases between them. The CDR3 loop is CASSLADTYTEAFF. The CDR3 DNA reads TGCGCCAGCAGCTTGGCGGACACCTACACTGAAGCTTTCTTT.

The genes are TRBV9 and TRBJ1-6; D is unresolved. CDR3 length: 14 residues. The V gene lost 3 bases and the J gene lost 5 bases, with 9 bases spanning the gap. The germline CDR1 and CDR2 sequences are SGDLS and YYNGEE. The CDR3 reads CASSAREHNSPLHF. Here the CDR3 DNA reads TGTGCCAGCAGCGCCCGGGAACATAATTCACCCCTCCACTTT.

V usage is TRBV20-1 and J usage is TRBJ2-2, with 9 nucleotides matching TRBD2. The CDR3 runs 16 residues. Germline V lookup: CDR1 DFQATT, CDR2 SNEGSKA (reference sequence). Losses at the gene ends were 3 bases for V and 4 bases for J; bases not matched to a gene: 9. The CDR3 bases are TGCAGTGCTAGCGAGCGGGGGGCTTCCGCCACCGGGGAGCTGTTTTTT. Protein: CSASERGASATGELFF.

The chain couples TRBV7-9 to TRBJ1-1, with 7 bases identical to TRBD1. The V gene end was trimmed by 6 bases and the J gene end by 6 bases; junction bases not matched to a gene: 4. Germline V gives CDR1 SEHNR, CDR2 FQNEAQ (reference sequence). This CDR3 has 12 residues. This CDR3 reads CASRTDRPEAFF. CDR3 nucleotide sequence: TGTGCCAGCAGAACGGACAGGCCTGAAGCTTTCTTT.

Regarding this clonotype: A much larger clone differs by one base, so this may be a read error. The chain joins TRBV3-1 to TRBJ2-3; 12 positions agree with TRBD2. The CDR3 length is 13 residues. From germline, CDR1 is LGHDT and CDR2 YNNKEL (reference sequence). This chain's CDR3 is CPSASGRVDTQYF. DNA of the CDR3: TGTCCCTCGGCTAGCGGGAGGGTAGATACGCAGTATTTT.

This clonotype was observed a few times. This sequence joins TRBV9 and TRBJ2-1; 8 nucleotides line up with TRBD1. Germline-derived CDR1 and CDR2 are SGDLS and YYNGEE. V was pared by 0 bases and J by 3 bases, with 2 bases of the junction left unmatched. This CDR3 spans 15 amino acids. This CDR3 reads CASSVDGTGYNEQFF. The DNA of the CDR3 is TGTGCCAGCAGCGTAGACGGGACAGGCTACAATGAGCAGTTCTTC.

This clonotype was observed a few times. V and J are TRBV7-3 and TRBJ2-1; possible D gene TRBD1, 6 bases. Looked up from germline, CDR1 is SGHTA and CDR2 is FQGTGA. This CDR3 contains 15 residues. Trimming took 5 bases from V and 7 from J, leaving 18 bases between them. The CDR3 sequence is CASSPQSGQPNEQFF. Written as DNA, the CDR3 is TGTGCCAGCAGCCCACAATCCGGACAGCCGAATGAGCAGTTCTTC.